This paragraph reports one TCR beta chain. Germline CDR1 MNHNS, CDR2 SASEGT. This CDR3 has 16 residues. Between the trimmed V and J ends, which lost 4 bases and 0 bases, there was a span of 12 bases. Seattle patient enrollment occurred during active infection, with longitudinal follow-up thereafter. This entry comes from a study of blood T cell repertoires in COVID-19. About the study: The United States, Italy and Spain supplied acute and convalescent COVID-19 samples. PBMCs, B-cell-depleted T cells, or T cells provided the cDNA or gDNA that made up the material.

As processed by the authors: Reference gene primer amplification gave nucleated cell count estimates. Method: immunoSEQ multiplex PCR; TCRdb's copy keeps in-frame clones and lacks some. V and J calls plus clone size are reproduced from that table; the DNA served to infer D and trimming. The sample shows around 270,000 clones, around 90% of them seen only once. This sequence originates from a person aged 18 to 29 with COVID-19, enrolled during active disease. The sequenced sample was peripheral blood. The chain employs TRBV6-1 and TRBJ1-4; possibly TRBD1 for D (6 bases). The CDR3 bases are TGTGCCAGCAGTGTCCCGGACAGCTCAACTAATGAAAAACTGTTTTTT. The encoded protein is CASSVPDSSTNEKLFF.